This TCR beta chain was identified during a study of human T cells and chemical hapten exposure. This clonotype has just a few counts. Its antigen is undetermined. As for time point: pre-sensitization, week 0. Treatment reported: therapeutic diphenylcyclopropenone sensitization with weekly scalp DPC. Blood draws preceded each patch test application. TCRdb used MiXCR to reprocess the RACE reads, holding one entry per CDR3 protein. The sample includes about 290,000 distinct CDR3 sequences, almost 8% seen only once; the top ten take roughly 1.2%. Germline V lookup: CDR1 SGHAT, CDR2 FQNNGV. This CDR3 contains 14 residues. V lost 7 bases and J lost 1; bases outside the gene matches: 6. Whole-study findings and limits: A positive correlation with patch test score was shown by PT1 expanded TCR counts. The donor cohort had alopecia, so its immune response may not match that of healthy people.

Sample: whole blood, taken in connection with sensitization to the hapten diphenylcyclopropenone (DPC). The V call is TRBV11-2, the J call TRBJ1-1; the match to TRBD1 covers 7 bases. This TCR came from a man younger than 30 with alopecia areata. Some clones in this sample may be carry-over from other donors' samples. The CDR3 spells CASIIGTENTEAFF. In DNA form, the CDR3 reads TGTGCCAGCATTATCGGGACAGAGAACACTGAAGCTTTCTTT.